One and the same sample provided the 8 T cell receptor beta chains below, sequenced in a study of OX40 agonist ivuxolimab in advanced cancers. Libraries were made using the immunoSEQ multiplex PCR assay. TCRdb holds this immuneACCESS table with in-frame rearrangements only. Some clones are missing; in checked studies, unresolved V genes explain under half, and the rest has no known cause. The sample table lists more than 85,000 clones, approximately 88% of them with a count of one. Approximately 0.5% of the sample rests with the top ten. This specimen consisted of CD4+ or CD8+ T cells sorted from blood, obtained in a trial of the OX40 agonist ivuxolimab. Source of these receptors: an adult with an advanced solid tumor such as melanoma, head and neck, liver or kidney cancer.

This clone occurred a few times. The chain employs TRBV5-4 and TRBJ2-2, with D tentatively TRBD1 (5 bases). This CDR3 is 16 amino acids long. Trimming left V 4 bases short and J 4 bases short, with 17 bases between. The V gene's germline CDR1 is SGHNT and CDR2 YYREEE (reference sequence). DNA for the CDR3: TGTGCCAGCAGCCCCCGCTTGCAGGACATCACCGGGGAGCTGTTTTTT. It yields the protein CASSPRLQDITGELFF.

The rearrangement uses TRBV7-2 and TRBJ1-2; 10 nucleotides line up with TRBD1. The junction had 16 bases not matched to a gene; V was cut back by 4 bases and J by 8 bases. Germline V gene data show CDR1 as SGHTA and CDR2 as FQGNSA. CDR3 length: 17 amino acids. In DNA, the CDR3 is TGTGCCAGCAGCTCCGCCAACCTGGGACAGGGGTTAGGCGGCTACACCTTC. Its translation is CASSSANLGQGLGGYTF.

This clone was picked up one time. The rearrangement joins TRBV11-3 to TRBJ2-7; D may be TRBD2 (5 bases). From germline, CDR1 is SGHNT and CDR2 YENEEA. There are 13 residues in the CDR3. V was pared by 3 bases and J by 1 base, with 7 bases between. CDR3 coding DNA: TGTGCCAGCAGCTTTGGAGGATCCTACGAGCAGTACTTC. This sequence encodes CASSFGGSYEQYF.

The chain's CDR3 is CASSYSGPTTNEKLFF. CDR3 sequence (DNA): TGTGCCAGCAGTTACTCAGGGCCTACAACTAATGAAAAACTGTTTTTT. This chain connects TRBV6-5 to TRBJ1-4; D gene ambiguous. CDR1 MNHEY and CDR2 SVGAGI come from the germline V gene. This CDR3 region has 16 residues. Trimming took off 0 bases at V and 0 bases at J, with 8 bases between the two ends.

This chain uses TRBV5-1 with TRBJ1-1, with D possibly being TRBD1 (6 bases). V lost 3 bases, J lost 5 bases, and 17 bases lay in between. In germline, CDR1 is SGHRS, CDR2 YFSETQ. CDR3 length: 15 residues. CDR3 amino acids: CASSWTRPGETEAFF. The DNA for the CDR3 is TGCGCCAGCAGCTGGACCCGTCCAGGGGAGACTGAAGCTTTCTTT. Using reference TRBV5-1 and TRBJ1-1 for the parts outside the CDR3, the full variable domain is KAGVTQTPRYLIKTRGQQVTLSCSPISGHRSVSWYQQTPGQGLQFLFEYFSETQRNKGNFPGRFSGRQFSNSRSEMNVSTLELGDSALYLCASSWTRPGETEAFFGQGTRLTVV.

This clone has a single count. V is TRBV6-6 and J is TRBJ2-5; 9 nucleotides match TRBD1. The V and J ends lost 5 bases and 5 bases, in that order; junction bases with no gene match: 9. This CDR3 comprises 15 residues. CDR1 is MNHNY and CDR2 is SVGAGI in the germline V gene (reference sequence). CDR3 DNA sequence: TGTGCCAGCAGTCCAGACCGGGACAGGGAGGAGACCCAGTACTTC. Translated: CASSPDRDREETQYF.

The chain couples TRBV18 to TRBJ1-1, with D hard to call. The CDR3 contains 16 residues. Germline lookup yields CDR1 KGHSH and CDR2 LQKENI. V lost 2 bases and J lost 5, with 18 bases in between. CDR3: CASSPNPPGSGTEAFF. The CDR3 DNA reads as TGTGCCAGCTCACCAAACCCCCCCGGGAGTGGAACTGAAGCTTTCTTT. The full variable domain, its missing parts supplied by reference TRBV18 and TRBJ1-1, is NAGVMQNPRHLVRRRGQEARLRCSPMKGHSHVYWYRQLPEEGLKFMVYLQKENIIDESGMPKERFSAEFPKEGPSILRIQQVVRGDSAAYFCASSPNPPGSGTEAFFGQGTRLTVV.

CDR3 DNA: TGTGCCAGCTCACCAAGGACAGGGGGCTCGGAGACCCAGTACTTC. This encodes CASSPRTGGSETQYF. The J gene is TRBJ2-5, the V gene TRBV18; 11 bases are shared with TRBD1. Trimming at V came to 2 bases and at J to 5 bases, leaving 4 bases not matched to a gene. Germline-derived CDR1 and CDR2 are KGHSH and LQKENI. The CDR3 contains 15 residues.